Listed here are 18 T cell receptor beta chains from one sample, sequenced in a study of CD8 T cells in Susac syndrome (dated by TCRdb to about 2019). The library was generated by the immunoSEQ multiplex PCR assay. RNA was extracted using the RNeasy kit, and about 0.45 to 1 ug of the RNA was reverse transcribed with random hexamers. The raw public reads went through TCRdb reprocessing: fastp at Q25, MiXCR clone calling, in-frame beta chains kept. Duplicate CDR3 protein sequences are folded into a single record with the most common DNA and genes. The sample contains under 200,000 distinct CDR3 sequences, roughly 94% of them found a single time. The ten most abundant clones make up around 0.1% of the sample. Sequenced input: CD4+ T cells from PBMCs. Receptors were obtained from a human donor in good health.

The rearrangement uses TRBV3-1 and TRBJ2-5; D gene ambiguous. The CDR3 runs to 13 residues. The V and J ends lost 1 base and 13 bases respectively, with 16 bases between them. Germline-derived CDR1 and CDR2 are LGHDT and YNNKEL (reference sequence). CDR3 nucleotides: TGTGCCAGCAGCCAAGGACCTCAGATCCTTCGGTACTTC. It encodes CASSQGPQILRYF.

The CDR3 spells CAQPGLLVNEQFF. Written as DNA, the CDR3 is TGTGCCCAGCCGGGACTCCTTGTCAATGAGCAGTTCTTC. The chain joins TRBV7-9 to TRBJ2-1; maybe TRBD2 (6 bases). Trimming removed 11 bases at V and 6 bases at J, with 17 bases between. Germline CDR1 reads SEHNR; CDR2 reads FQNEAQ (reference sequence). The CDR3 is 13 residues long. Drawing the rest from reference TRBV7-9 and TRBJ2-1, the complete variable domain is DTGVSQNPRHKITKRGQNVTFRCDPISEHNRLYWYRQTLGQGPEFLTYFQNEAQLEKSRLLSDRFSAERPKGSFSTLEIQRTEQGDSAMYLCAQPGLLVNEQFFGPGTRLTVL.

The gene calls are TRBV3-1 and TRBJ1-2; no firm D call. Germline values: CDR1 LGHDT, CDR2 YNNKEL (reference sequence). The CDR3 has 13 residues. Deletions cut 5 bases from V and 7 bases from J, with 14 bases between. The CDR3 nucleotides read TGTGCCAGCAGCGACGGGGTTTCGGCTGGCTACACCTTC. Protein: CASSDGVSAGYTF.

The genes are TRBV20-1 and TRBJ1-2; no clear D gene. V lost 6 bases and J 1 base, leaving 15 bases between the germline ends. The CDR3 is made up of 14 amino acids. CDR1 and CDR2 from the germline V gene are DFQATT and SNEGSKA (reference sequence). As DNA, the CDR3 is TGCAGTGCCCCACGGGCCCCAGATAACTATGGCTACACCTTC. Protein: CSAPRAPDNYGYTF.

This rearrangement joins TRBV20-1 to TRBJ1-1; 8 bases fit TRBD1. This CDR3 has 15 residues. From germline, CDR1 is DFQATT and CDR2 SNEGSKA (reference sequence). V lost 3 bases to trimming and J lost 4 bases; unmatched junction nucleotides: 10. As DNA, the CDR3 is TGCAGTGCTAGGGCCGGACAGGGACGGGTCACTGAAGCTTTCTTT. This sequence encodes CSARAGQGRVTEAFF.

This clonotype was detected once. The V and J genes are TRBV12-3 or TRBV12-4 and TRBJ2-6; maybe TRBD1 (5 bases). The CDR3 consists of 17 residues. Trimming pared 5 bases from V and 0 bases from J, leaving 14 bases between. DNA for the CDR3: TGTGCCAGCAGTCTTTGGCGACAGAGCTCTGGGGCCAACGTCCTGACTTTC. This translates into CASSLWRQSSGANVLTF.

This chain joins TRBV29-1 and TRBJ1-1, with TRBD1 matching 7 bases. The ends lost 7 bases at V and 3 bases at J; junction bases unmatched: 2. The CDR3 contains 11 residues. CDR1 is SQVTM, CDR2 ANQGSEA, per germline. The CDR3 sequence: CSADRDTEAFF. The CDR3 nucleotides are TGCAGCGCAGACAGGGACACTGAAGCTTTCTTT.

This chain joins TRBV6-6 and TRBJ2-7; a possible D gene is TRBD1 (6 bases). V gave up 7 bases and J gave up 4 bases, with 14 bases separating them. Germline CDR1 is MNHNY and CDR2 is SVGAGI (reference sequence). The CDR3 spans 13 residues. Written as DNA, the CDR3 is TGTGCCAGCACCGGACAGTCGATTTACGAGCAGTACGTC. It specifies CASTGQSIYEQYV.

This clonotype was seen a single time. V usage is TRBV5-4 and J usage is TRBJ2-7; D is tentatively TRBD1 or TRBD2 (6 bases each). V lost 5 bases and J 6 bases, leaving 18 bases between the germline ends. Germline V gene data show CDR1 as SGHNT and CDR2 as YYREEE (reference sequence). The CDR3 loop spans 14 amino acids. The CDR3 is CASSWGAPGGEQYV. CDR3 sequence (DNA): TGTGCCAGCAGTTGGGGGGCGCCTGGTGGCGAGCAGTACGTC.

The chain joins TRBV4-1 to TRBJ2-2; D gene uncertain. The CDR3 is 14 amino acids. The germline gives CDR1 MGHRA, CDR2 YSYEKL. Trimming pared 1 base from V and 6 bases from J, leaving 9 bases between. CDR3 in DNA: TGCGCCAGCAGCCAAGCCCCAGATGCCGGGGAGCTGTTTTTT. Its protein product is CASSQAPDAGELFF.

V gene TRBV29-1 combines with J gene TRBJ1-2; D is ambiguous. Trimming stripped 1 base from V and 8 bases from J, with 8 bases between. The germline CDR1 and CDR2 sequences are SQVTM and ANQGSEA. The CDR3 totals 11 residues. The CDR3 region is CSVEGGGGYTF. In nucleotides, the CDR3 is TGCAGCGTTGAAGGGGGTGGAGGCTACACCTTC.

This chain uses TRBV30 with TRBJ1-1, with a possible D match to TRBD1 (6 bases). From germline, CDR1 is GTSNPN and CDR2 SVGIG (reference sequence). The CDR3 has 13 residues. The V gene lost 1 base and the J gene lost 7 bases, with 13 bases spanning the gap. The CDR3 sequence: CAWSANLQGEAFF. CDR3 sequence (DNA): TGTGCCTGGAGTGCTAACTTACAGGGTGAAGCTTTCTTT.

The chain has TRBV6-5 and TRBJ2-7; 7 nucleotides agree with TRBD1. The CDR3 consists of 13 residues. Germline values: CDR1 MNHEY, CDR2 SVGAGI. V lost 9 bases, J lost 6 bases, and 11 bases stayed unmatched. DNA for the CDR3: TGTGCCAGTGGGCCAGGGGGTTGGCGCGAGCAGTACGTC. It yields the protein CASGPGGWREQYV.

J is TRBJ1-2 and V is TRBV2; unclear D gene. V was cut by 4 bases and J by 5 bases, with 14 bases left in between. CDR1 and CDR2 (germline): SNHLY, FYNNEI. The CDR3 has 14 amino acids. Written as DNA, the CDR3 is TGTGCCAGCAGTGCCCCACCATCCATTTATGGCTACACCTTC. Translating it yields CASSAPPSIYGYTF.

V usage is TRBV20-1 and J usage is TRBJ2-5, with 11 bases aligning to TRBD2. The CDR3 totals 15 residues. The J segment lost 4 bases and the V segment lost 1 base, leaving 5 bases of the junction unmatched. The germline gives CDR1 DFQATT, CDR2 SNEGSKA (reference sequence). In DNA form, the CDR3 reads TGCAGTGCTAGAGCCCCTAGCGGGAGGATAGAGACCCAGTACTTC. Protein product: CSARAPSGRIETQYF.

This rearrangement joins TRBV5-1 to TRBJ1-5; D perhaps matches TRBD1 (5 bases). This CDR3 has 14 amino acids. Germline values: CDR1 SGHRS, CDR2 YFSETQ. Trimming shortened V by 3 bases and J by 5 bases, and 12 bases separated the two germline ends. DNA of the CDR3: TGCGCCAGCAGCTGGACGGGGGGTGATCAGCCCCAGCATTTT. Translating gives CASSWTGGDQPQHF.

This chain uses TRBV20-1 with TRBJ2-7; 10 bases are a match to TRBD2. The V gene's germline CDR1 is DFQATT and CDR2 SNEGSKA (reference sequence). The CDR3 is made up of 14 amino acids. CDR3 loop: CSSLLAGNPYEQYF. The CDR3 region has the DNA TGCAGCTCTTTACTAGCGGGGAATCCCTACGAGCAGTACTTC.

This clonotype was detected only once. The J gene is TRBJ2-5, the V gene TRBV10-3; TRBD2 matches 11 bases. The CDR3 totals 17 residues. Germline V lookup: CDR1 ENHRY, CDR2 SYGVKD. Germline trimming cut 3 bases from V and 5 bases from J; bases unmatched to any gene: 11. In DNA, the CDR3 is TGTGCCATCAGTGATGACTCTAGCGGGAGGATAGGGGAGACCCAGTACTTC. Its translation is CAISDDSSGRIGETQYF.